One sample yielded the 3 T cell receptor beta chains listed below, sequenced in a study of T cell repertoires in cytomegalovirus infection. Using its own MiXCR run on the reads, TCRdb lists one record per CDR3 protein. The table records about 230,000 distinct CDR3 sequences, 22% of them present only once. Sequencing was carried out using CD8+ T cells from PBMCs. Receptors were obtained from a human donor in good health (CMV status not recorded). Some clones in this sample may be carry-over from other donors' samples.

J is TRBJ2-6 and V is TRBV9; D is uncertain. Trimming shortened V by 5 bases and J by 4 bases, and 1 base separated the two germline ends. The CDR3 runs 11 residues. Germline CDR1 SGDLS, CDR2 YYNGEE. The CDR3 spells CASRGANVLTF. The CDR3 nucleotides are TGTGCCAGCAGAGGGGCCAACGTCCTGACTTTC. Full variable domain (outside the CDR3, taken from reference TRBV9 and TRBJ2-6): DSGVTQTPKHLITATGQRVTLRCSPRSGDLSVYWYQQSLDQGLQFLIQYYNGEERAKGNILERFSAQQFPDLHSELNLSSLELGDSALYFCASRGANVLTFGAGSRLTVL.

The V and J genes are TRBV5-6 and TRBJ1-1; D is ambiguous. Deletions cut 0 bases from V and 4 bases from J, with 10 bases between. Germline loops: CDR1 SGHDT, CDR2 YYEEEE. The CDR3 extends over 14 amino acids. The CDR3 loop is CASSLAAGFTEAFF. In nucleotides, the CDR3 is TGTGCCAGCAGCTTGGCGGCGGGGTTCACTGAAGCTTTCTTT.

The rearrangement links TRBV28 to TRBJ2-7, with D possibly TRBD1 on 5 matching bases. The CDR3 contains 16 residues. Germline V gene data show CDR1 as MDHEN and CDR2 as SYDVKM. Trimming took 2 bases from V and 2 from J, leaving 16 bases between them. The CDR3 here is CASSLRTSSSTYEQYF. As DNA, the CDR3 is TGTGCCAGCAGTTTAAGGACATCATCCTCCACCTACGAGCAGTACTTC.